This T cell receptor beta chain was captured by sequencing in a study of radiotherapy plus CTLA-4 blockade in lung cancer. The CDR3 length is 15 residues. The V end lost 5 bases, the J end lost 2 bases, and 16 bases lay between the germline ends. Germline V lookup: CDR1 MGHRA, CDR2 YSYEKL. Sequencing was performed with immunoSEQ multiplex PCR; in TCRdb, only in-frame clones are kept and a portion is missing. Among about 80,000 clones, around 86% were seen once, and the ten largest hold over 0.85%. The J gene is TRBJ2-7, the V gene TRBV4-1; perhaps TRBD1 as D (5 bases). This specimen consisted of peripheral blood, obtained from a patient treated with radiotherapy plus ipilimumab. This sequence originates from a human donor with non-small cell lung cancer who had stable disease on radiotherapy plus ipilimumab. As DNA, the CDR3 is TGCGCCAGCAGCACAGGCGCCGACGGGCCCTACGAGCAGTACTTC. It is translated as CASSTGADGPYEQYF.